One and the same sample provided the 29 T cell receptor beta chains below, sequenced in a study of T cell repertoires in cytomegalovirus infection. Each CDR3 protein is one row after TCRdb ran MiXCR on the reads. In the table there are tens of thousands of distinct CDR3 sequences, approximately 46% of which are singletons. Antigens for these TCRs are unknown. Material: CD8+ T cells from cultured PBMCs, obtained from culture after CMV antigen stimulation. These receptors came from a human donor in good health (CMV status not recorded). Some clones in this sample may be carry-over from other donors' samples.

This clonotype was seen only a few times. The chain recombines TRBV7-4 with TRBJ1-1, with D possibly being TRBD1 (5 bases). The CDR3 totals 22 residues. Germline lookup yields CDR1 SGHVT and CDR2 SQSDAQ. With 9 bases removed from V and 5 bases from J, the gap between germline ends came to 43 bases. In DNA, the CDR3 is TGTGCCAGAACGACTAATAAAAATTGGGACCGGGATACGTCGGAACATGGAACTGAAGCTTTCTTT. Protein: CARTTNKNWDRDTSEHGTEAFF.

This chain connects TRBV29-1 to TRBJ2-3, with D perhaps matching TRBD2 (6 bases). Per germline, CDR1 SQVTM and CDR2 ANQGSEA. Trimming left V 3 bases short and J 5 bases short, with 15 bases between. The CDR3 has 14 residues. This CDR3 reads CSVEVVGRGDTQYF. The DNA of the CDR3 is TGCAGCGTTGAGGTGGTAGGGCGGGGAGATACGCAGTATTTT.

Only a few counts were recorded for this clonotype. The chain couples TRBV12-5 to TRBJ2-7, with 9 bases matching TRBD1. The V and J ends lost 4 bases and 5 bases, in that order; junction bases with no gene match: 3. CDR3 length: 13 amino acids. Germline CDR1 reads LGHNT; CDR2 reads FRNRAP. This CDR3 reads CASGWTGENEQYF. CDR3 nucleotides: TGTGCTAGTGGTTGGACAGGGGAAAACGAGCAGTACTTC.

The genes are TRBV27 and TRBJ2-1; TRBD2 agrees at 8 bases. Germline V gene lookup returns CDR1 MNHEY and CDR2 SMNVEV (reference sequence). The CDR3 consists of 17 residues. V lost 0 bases, J lost 4 bases, and 8 bases stayed unmatched. For the CDR3, the DNA is TGTGCCAGCAGTTTATCCCCGGGGGGGCCGAAATACAATGAGCAGTTCTTC. Protein: CASSLSPGGPKYNEQFF.

This chain links TRBV2 with TRBJ1-2, with 9 bases that match TRBD1. V lost 2 bases, J lost 3 bases, and 4 bases stayed unmatched. The CDR3 runs 15 residues. Germline CDR1 reads SNHLY; CDR2 reads FYNNEI. The CDR3 is CASSEYRTGDYGYTF. Written as DNA, the CDR3 is TGTGCCAGCAGTGAATACCGGACAGGGGACTATGGCTACACCTTC.

The chain recombines TRBV4-1 with TRBJ2-7, with no clear D. The germline V gene encodes CDR1 MGHRA and CDR2 YSYEKL. The V end was cut by 3 bases, the J end by 6 bases, with 12 bases between. The CDR3 runs 13 residues. CDR3 loop: CASSQGPTSEQYF. CDR3 DNA: TGCGCCAGCAGCCAGGGCCCGACCAGCGAGCAGTACTTC.

This chain links TRBV7-6 with TRBJ2-2; 7 bases map to TRBD1. The CDR3 totals 14 residues. After removal of 4 bases from V and 4 bases from J, the junction contained 3 bases not matched to a gene. Germline values: CDR1 SGHVS, CDR2 FNYEAQ. CDR3 sequence reads: CASSWDRGTGELFF. The CDR3, as DNA: TGTGCCAGCAGCTGGGACAGAGGCACCGGGGAGCTGTTTTTT.

CDR3 sequence reads: CASSQEAGEQSSYEQYF. The CDR3 DNA is TGTGCCAGCAGCCAAGAAGCGGGGGAACAGAGCTCCTACGAGCAGTACTTC. The genes are TRBV14 and TRBJ2-7; the match to TRBD2 covers 8 bases. The germline CDR1 and CDR2 sequences are SGHDN and FVKESK. The CDR3 runs 17 residues. J gave up 0 bases and V 0 bases, and 7 bases lay outside the gene matches. The whole variable domain, remainder taken from reference TRBV14 and TRBJ2-7, is EAGVTQFPSHSVIEKGQTVTLRCDPISGHDNLYWYRRVMGKEIKFLLHFVKESKQDESGMPNNRFLAERTGGTYSTLKVQPAELEDSGVYFCASSQEAGEQSSYEQYFGPGTRLTVT.

This clonotype was picked up a small number of times. The chain carries TRBV7-2 and TRBJ2-7, with TRBD2 matching over 11 bases. The germline V gene has CDR1 SGHTA and CDR2 FQGNSA. Trimming took 4 bases from V and 2 from J; bases not matched to a gene: 10. The CDR3 extends over 17 amino acids. The CDR3 sequence is CASSSAYLAGGPYEQYF. The CDR3 DNA is TGTGCCAGCAGCTCCGCCTATCTAGCGGGAGGCCCCTACGAGCAGTACTTC.

The chain recombines TRBV7-9 with TRBJ1-3, with D unclear. The V end was cut by 5 bases, the J end by 4 bases, with 3 bases between. Germline V gene sequence: CDR1 SEHNR, CDR2 FQNEAQ (reference sequence). This CDR3 is 11 amino acids long. CDR3 nucleotides: TGTGCCAGCAGCGGGGGAAACACCATATATTTT. It specifies CASSGGNTIYF.

The J gene is TRBJ2-3, the V gene TRBV12-3 or TRBV12-4, with TRBD2 matching 11 bases. J gave up 2 bases and V 10 bases, and 8 bases lay outside the gene matches. The CDR3 is 15 residues long. This chain's CDR3 is CATTPLAGDTDTQYF. DNA of the CDR3: TGTGCCACCACCCCACTAGCGGGGGACACAGATACGCAGTATTTT.

The DNA of the CDR3 is TGTGCCAGCAGCTTTACCCAGGGACGGTCCTACAATGAGCAGTTCTTC. This gives the protein CASSFTQGRSYNEQFF. J is TRBJ2-1 and V is TRBV5-4; either TRBD1 or TRBD2 may fit D (5 bases each). The germline V gene has CDR1 SGHNT and CDR2 YYREEE (reference sequence). V was pared by 2 bases and J by 1 base, with 13 bases between. This CDR3 region has 16 residues.

V is TRBV7-9 and J is TRBJ1-1; D uncertain. CDR3 size: 12 residues. Germline CDR1 is SEHNR and CDR2 is FQNEAQ (reference sequence). Trimming took off 0 bases at V and 11 bases at J, with 10 bases between the two ends. The CDR3: CASSLATRAAFF. The CDR3 DNA sequence: TGTGCCAGCAGCTTAGCGACCCGAGCCGCTTTCTTT.

Regarding this clonotype: A much bigger clone sits one base away, suggesting this may be a read error. This chain uses TRBV6-2 or TRBV6-3 with TRBJ2-7, with no clear D. The CDR3 runs to 11 residues. In germline, CDR1 is MNHEY, CDR2 SVGEGT. V was cut by 6 bases and J by 0 bases, with 3 bases left in between. The CDR3 loop reads CASRFSYEQYF. The DNA of the CDR3 is TGTGCCAGCAGATTCTCCTACGAGCAGTACTTC.

The chain has TRBV4-1 and TRBJ1-1, with a tentative D call TRBD1 (6 bases). The CDR3 spans 14 residues. With 7 bases removed from V and 2 bases from J, the gap between germline ends came to 14 bases. CDR1 MGHRA and CDR2 YSYEKL come from the germline V gene. CDR3: CASIAKGGNTEAFF. The CDR3 DNA sequence: TGCGCCAGCATCGCCAAGGGGGGTAACACTGAAGCTTTCTTT.

The gene calls are TRBV4-2 and TRBJ2-3, with 8 nucleotides matching TRBD1. The CDR3 loop spans 16 amino acids. Germline V gene data show CDR1 as LGHNA and CDR2 as YNFKEQ. After removal of 2 bases from V and 0 bases from J, the junction contained 4 bases not matched to a gene. The CDR3 bases are TGTGCCAGCAGCCAACGGACAGGGATTAGCACAGATACGCAGTATTTT. Its protein product is CASSQRTGISTDTQYF.

This clonotype was found a few times. The genes are TRBV12-3 or TRBV12-4 and TRBJ2-7, with TRBD2 identical over 7 bases. V was pared by 7 bases and J by 2 bases, with 8 bases of the junction left unmatched. This CDR3 has 14 amino acids. CDR3 sequence reads: CASNSGTKTYEQYF. The DNA of the CDR3 is TGTGCCAGCAATTCAGGGACTAAAACCTACGAGCAGTACTTC.

This chain links TRBV27 with TRBJ1-2; D uncertain. From germline, CDR1 is MNHEY and CDR2 SMNVEV (reference sequence). There are 13 residues in the CDR3. With 2 bases removed from V and 3 bases from J, the gap between germline ends came to 7 bases. The CDR3 coding sequence is TGTGCCAGCAGTTTACATGGGGACTATGGCTACACCTTC. Translation gives CASSLHGDYGYTF.

The rearrangement uses TRBV13 and TRBJ1-2; a weak D match, TRBD1 (5 bases). CDR1 PRHDT and CDR2 FYEKMQ come from the germline V gene (reference sequence). This CDR3 has 14 residues. V was pared by 4 bases and J by 7 bases, with 16 bases between. CDR3 DNA sequence: TGTGCCAGCAGCTGTTGCAAGGGGCGATCTGGCTACACCTTC. It is translated as CASSCCKGRSGYTF.

V is TRBV7-9 and J is TRBJ2-7, with D uncertain. Per germline, CDR1 SEHNR and CDR2 FQNEAQ (reference sequence). V was cut by 6 bases and J by 5 bases, with 14 bases left in between. This CDR3 comprises 13 residues. The DNA for the CDR3 is TGTGCCAGCAGGTCCTACACGGGCGACGAGCAGTACTTC. This sequence encodes CASRSYTGDEQYF.

J is TRBJ2-7 and V is TRBV6-2 or TRBV6-3; TRBD1 agrees at 8 bases. Germline V gives CDR1 MNHEY, CDR2 SVGEGT. With V trimmed by 5 bases and J by 1 base, 10 bases remained unmatched. This CDR3 is 16 amino acids long. The CDR3 bases are TGTGCCAGCAGTAGCCCCCGACAGGGGCATTCCTACGAGCAGTACTTC. This translates into CASSSPRQGHSYEQYF.

The gene calls are TRBV29-1 and TRBJ1-2; D might be TRBD1 (5 bases). This CDR3 is built from 12 residues. The germline V gene encodes CDR1 SQVTM and CDR2 ANQGSEA. V gave up 1 base and J gave up 10 bases, with 13 bases separating them. The CDR3 sequence: CSVEGDGLDYTF. The DNA for the CDR3 is TGCAGCGTTGAAGGGGACGGCCTTGACTACACCTTC.

This chain connects TRBV6-6 to TRBJ2-1; possible D gene TRBD2, 6 bases. CDR3 size: 15 residues. Trimming shortened V by 5 bases and J by 5 bases, and 16 bases separated the two germline ends. The germline V gene encodes CDR1 MNHNY and CDR2 SVGAGI (reference sequence). For the CDR3, the DNA is TGTGCCAGCAGTGGTTGGCTAGCGAATAACAATGAGCAGTTCTTC. Its protein product is CASSGWLANNNEQFF.

This chain links TRBV11-2 with TRBJ2-7; no firm D call. The germline V gene encodes CDR1 SGHAT and CDR2 FQNNGV. Between the trimmed V and J ends, which lost 0 bases and 6 bases, there was a span of 18 bases. This CDR3 region has 16 residues. The CDR3, as DNA: TGTGCCAGCAGCTTAGATCTTGCAGCTTCCTGGGGCGAGCAGTACTTC. Translation gives CASSLDLAASWGEQYF.

The J gene is TRBJ2-5, the V gene TRBV7-3; TRBD1 matches at 8 bases. V trimming: 4 bases; J trimming: 5 bases; junction bases outside the gene matches: 9. The CDR3 runs to 15 residues. Germline V gene lookup returns CDR1 SGHTA and CDR2 FQGTGA. The CDR3 reads CASSSTGGWGETQYF. CDR3 nucleotide sequence: TGTGCCAGCAGCTCAACAGGGGGTTGGGGGGAGACCCAGTACTTC. Combining the CDR3 with reference TRBV7-3 and TRBJ2-5 gives the whole variable domain GAGVSQTPSNKVTEKGKYVELRCDPISGHTALYWYRQSLGQGPEFLIYFQGTGAADDSGLPNDRFFAVRPEGSVSTLKIQRTERGDSAVYLCASSSTGGWGETQYFGPGTRLLVL.

The V gene is TRBV6-6, the J gene TRBJ2-1, with D possibly being TRBD2 (6 bases). The CDR3 length is 14 residues. Trimming pared 2 bases from V and 5 bases from J, leaving 10 bases between. Germline assignment: CDR1 MNHNY and CDR2 SVGAGI (reference sequence). DNA for the CDR3: TGTGCCAGCAGTTACGCGGAGGGAGACAATGAGCAGTTCTTC. As protein: CASSYAEGDNEQFF.

Here the CDR3 reads CSARDPGQNTEAFF. The DNA for the CDR3 is TGCAGTGCTAGAGATCCGGGACAGAACACTGAAGCTTTCTTT. This chain joins TRBV20-1 and TRBJ1-1, with D possibly being TRBD1 (6 bases). The CDR3 totals 14 residues. Trimming took 0 bases from V and 1 from J, leaving 9 bases between them. Looked up from germline, CDR1 is DFQATT and CDR2 is SNEGSKA (reference sequence).

This clonotype showed up just once. The gene calls are TRBV4-3 and TRBJ1-1; D is ambiguous. Trimming left V 0 bases short and J 1 base short, with 9 bases between. The CDR3 extends over 15 amino acids. Germline CDR1 and CDR2: LGHNA and YSLEER. DNA of the CDR3: TGCGCCAGCAGCCAAGATAGTGGCCGGAACACTGAAGCTTTCTTT. Translated, it gives CASSQDSGRNTEAFF.

This clonotype was detected a few times. V gene TRBV27 combines with J gene TRBJ2-1, with 7 bases matching TRBD2. Germline CDR1 is MNHEY and CDR2 is SMNVEV (reference sequence). V dropped 5 bases and J dropped 3; count of bases not matched to a gene: 4. The CDR3 is 14 amino acids. CDR3 nucleotides: TGTGCCAGCAGTAGCGGGATGATCTACAATGAGCAGTTCTTC. Its translation: CASSSGMIYNEQFF.